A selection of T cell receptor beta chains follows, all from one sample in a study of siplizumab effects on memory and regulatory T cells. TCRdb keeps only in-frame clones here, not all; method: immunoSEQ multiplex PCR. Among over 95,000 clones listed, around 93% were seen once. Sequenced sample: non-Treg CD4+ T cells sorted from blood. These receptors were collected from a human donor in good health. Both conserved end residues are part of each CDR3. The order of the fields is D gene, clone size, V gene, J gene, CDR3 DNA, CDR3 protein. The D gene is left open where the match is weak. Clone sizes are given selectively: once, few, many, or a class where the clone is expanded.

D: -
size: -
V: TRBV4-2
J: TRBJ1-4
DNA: TGTGCCAGCAGCCAAGATCCCAATGAAAAACTGTTTTTT
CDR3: CASSQDPNEKLFF

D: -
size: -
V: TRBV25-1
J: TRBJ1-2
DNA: TGTGCCAGCAGTGAGGACAGAAAAGGCTACACCTTC
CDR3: CASSEDRKGYTF

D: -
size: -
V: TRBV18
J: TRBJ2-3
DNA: TGTGCCAGCTCACTCACCTCGCTACCAACAGATACGCAGTATTTT
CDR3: CASSLTSLPTDTQYF

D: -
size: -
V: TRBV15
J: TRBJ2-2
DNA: TGTGCCACCAGAGAATTCACCGGGGAGCTGTTTTTT
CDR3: CATREFTGELFF

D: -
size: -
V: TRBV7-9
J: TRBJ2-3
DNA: TGTGCCAGCAGACTGTCCGGGGCAACTAGCACAGATACGCAGTATTTT
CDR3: CASRLSGATSTDTQYF

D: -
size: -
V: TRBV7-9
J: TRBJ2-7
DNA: TGTGCCAGCAGCTCCCAGCTTGAGCAGTACTTC
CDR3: CASSSQLEQYF

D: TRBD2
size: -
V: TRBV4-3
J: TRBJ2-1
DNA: TGCGCCAGCAGCCAAGATAGGGTAGCGGGGGGCCCGGGGCATGAGCAGTTCTTC
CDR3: CASSQDRVAGGPGHEQFF

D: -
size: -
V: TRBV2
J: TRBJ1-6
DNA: TGTGCCAGCAGTTCGACCTCATCACCCCTCCACTTT
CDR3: CASSSTSSPLHF

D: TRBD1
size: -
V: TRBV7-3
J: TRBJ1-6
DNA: TGTGCCAGCAACGAACGAGACAGGGCGGGTAATTCACCCCTCCACTTT
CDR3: CASNERDRAGNSPLHF

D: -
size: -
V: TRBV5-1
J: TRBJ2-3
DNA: TGCGCCAGCAGCCTAGGGACCACGACAGATACGCAGTATTTT
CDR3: CASSLGTTTDTQYF

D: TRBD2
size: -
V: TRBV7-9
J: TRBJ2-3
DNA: TGTGCCAGCAGCGCCCTGACTAGCGGTGCCGGTTCGACGCAGTATTTT
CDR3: CASSALTSGAGSTQYF

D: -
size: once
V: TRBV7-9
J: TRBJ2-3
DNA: TGTGCCAGCAGCAAAGGGACTTTGGACACAGATACGCAGTATTTT
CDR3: CASSKGTLDTDTQYF

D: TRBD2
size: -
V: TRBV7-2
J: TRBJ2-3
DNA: TGTGCCAGCAGCGTCCTAGCGGGGGGTAGCACAGATACGCAGTATTTT
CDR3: CASSVLAGGSTDTQYF

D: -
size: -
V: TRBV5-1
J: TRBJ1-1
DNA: TGCGCCAGCAGCTTGGTTGCAGAGGGGAGGAACACTGAAGCTTTCTTT
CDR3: CASSLVAEGRNTEAFF

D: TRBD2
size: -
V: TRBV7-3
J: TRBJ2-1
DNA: TGTGCCAGCAGCCTTACTAGCGATCCCTACAATGAGCAGTTCTTC
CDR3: CASSLTSDPYNEQFF

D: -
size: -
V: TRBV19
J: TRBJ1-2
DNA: TGTGCCAGTAGTACGCCACAGGGCTCCCCAAACTATGGCTACACCTTC
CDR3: CASSTPQGSPNYGYTF